Listed here are 11 T cell receptor beta chains from one sample, sequenced in a study of blood T cell repertoires in COVID-19. Generated by immunoSEQ multiplex PCR, the TCRdb table keeps only in-frame clones and is missing some. The table shows about 67,000 clones, with about 87% occurring only once. Sequencing input: peripheral blood. These TCRs come from a man aged 45 to 65 with active COVID-19.

J is TRBJ2-3 and V is TRBV7-9, with TRBD2 identical over 15 bases. V shed 5 bases and J 6 bases; nucleotides not matched to a gene: 3. Germline V gene lookup returns CDR1 SEHNR and CDR2 FQNEAQ (reference sequence). This CDR3 has 15 amino acids. In DNA form, the CDR3 reads TGTGCCAGCAGCCAGGGACTAGCGGGAGGCGATACGCAGTATTTT. This codes for CASSQGLAGGDTQYF.

This chain joins TRBV5-4 and TRBJ2-3; 9 positions match TRBD2. The germline CDR1 and CDR2 sequences are SGHNT and YYREEE (reference sequence). Germline trimming cut 0 bases from V and 3 bases from J; bases unmatched to any gene: 8. This CDR3 spans 17 amino acids. The CDR3 DNA follows: TGTGCCAGCAGCTTGGAGACTAGCGGACCCCGGACAGATACGCAGTATTTT. This sequence encodes CASSLETSGPRTDTQYF.

This clone was observed a single time. V is TRBV3-1 (or the pseudogene TRBV3-2) and J is TRBJ2-7; tentatively, D is TRBD1 (5 bases). Looked up from germline, CDR1 is LGHDT and CDR2 is YNNKEL (reference sequence). The V gene lost 3 bases and the J gene lost 6 bases, with 12 bases spanning the gap. The CDR3 extends over 13 amino acids. Written as DNA, the CDR3 is TGTGCCAGCAGCCAGACCGACAGCCTCGAGCAGTACTTC. Its protein is CASSQTDSLEQYF.

This clone was detected only a few times. J is TRBJ1-5 and V is TRBV27; no clear D gene. The V and J ends lost 5 bases and 2 bases respectively, with 10 bases between them. Germline loops: CDR1 MNHEY, CDR2 SMNVEV (reference sequence). This CDR3 is 14 amino acids long. CDR3: CASSAGTGNQPQHF. The CDR3 DNA sequence: TGTGCCAGCAGTGCGGGTACTGGCAATCAGCCCCAGCATTTT.

The chain carries TRBV13 and TRBJ1-1; 10 nucleotides agree with TRBD1. The CDR3 length is 16 residues. With 5 bases clipped from V and 0 bases from J, the junction kept 6 bases outside the gene matches. Germline V gene data show CDR1 as PRHDT and CDR2 as FYEKMQ (reference sequence). CDR3 in DNA: TGTGCCAGCAGCCGAGACAGGGGGCTTGTGAACACTGAAGCTTTCTTT. Amino acids: CASSRDRGLVNTEAFF.

This chain links TRBV19 with TRBJ1-3, with no clear D. The V and J ends lost 1 base and 3 bases respectively, with 7 bases between them. This CDR3 is built from 14 residues. The germline gives CDR1 LNHDA, CDR2 SQIVND (reference sequence). The CDR3 loop is CASSIAPSGNTIYF. In DNA, the CDR3 is TGTGCCAGTAGTATAGCTCCTAGTGGAAACACCATATATTTT.

V usage is TRBV20-1 and J usage is TRBJ1-4; tentatively, D is TRBD1 (6 bases). This CDR3 is 13 amino acids long. The V gene lost 3 bases and the J gene lost 3 bases, with 8 bases spanning the gap. Per germline, CDR1 DFQATT and CDR2 SNEGSKA (reference sequence). The CDR3 loop is CSASSGANEKLFF. CDR3 in DNA: TGCAGTGCTAGTTCAGGGGCTAATGAAAAACTGTTTTTT.

V gene TRBV6-6 combines with J gene TRBJ2-7; 8 bases line up with TRBD2. Germline V gene lookup returns CDR1 MNHNY and CDR2 SVGAGI (reference sequence). Trimming cost V 0 bases and J 1 base; bases outside gene matches: 5. The CDR3 sequence is 16 residues long. CDR3 region: CASSYSQRERSYEQYF. The CDR3 bases are TGTGCCAGCAGTTACTCTCAGCGGGAGAGGTCCTACGAGCAGTACTTC.

This clone has a single count. The chain combines TRBV10-3 with TRBJ1-1, with a possible D match to TRBD1 (5 bases). This CDR3 region has 14 residues. Trimming removed 3 bases from V and 5 bases from J, with 13 bases in between. CDR1 and CDR2 from the germline V gene are ENHRY and SYGVKD. The CDR3 DNA reads as TGTGCCATCAGTGAATGGCAGGGAAAGACTGAAGCTTTCTTT. It yields the protein CAISEWQGKTEAFF.

This sequence joins TRBV11-2 and TRBJ2-7; D is unresolved. The germline CDR1 and CDR2 sequences are SGHAT and FQNNGV. This CDR3 has 13 amino acids. Trimming cost V 4 bases and J 3 bases, with 10 bases left between them. DNA for the CDR3: TGTGCCAGCAGCTCTCCAGATTACTACGAGCAGTACTTC. Encoded protein: CASSSPDYYEQYF.

The chain combines TRBV24-1 with TRBJ2-1; possible D gene TRBD1, 5 bases. This CDR3 is 12 amino acids long. CDR1 and CDR2 from the germline V gene are KGHDR and SFDVKD. Trimming removed 0 bases from V and 10 bases from J, with 6 bases in between. Here the CDR3 DNA reads TGTGCCACCAGTGATTTGGGACACGAGCAGTTCTTC. Amino acid sequence: CATSDLGHEQFF.